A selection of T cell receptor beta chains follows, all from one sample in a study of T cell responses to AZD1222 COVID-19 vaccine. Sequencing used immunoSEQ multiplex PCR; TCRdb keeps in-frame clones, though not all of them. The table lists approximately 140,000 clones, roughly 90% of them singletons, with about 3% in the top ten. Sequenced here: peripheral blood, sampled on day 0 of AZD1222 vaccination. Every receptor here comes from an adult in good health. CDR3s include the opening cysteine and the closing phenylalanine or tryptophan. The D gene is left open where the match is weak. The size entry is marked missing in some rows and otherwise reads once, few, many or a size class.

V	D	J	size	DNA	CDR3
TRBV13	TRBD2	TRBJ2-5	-	TGTGCCAGCAGCTTAGGACTAGCGGGAGGCCCGGGAGAGACCCAGTACTTC	CASSLGLAGGPGETQYF
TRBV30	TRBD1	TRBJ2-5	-	TGTGCCTGGAGTGTACGACAGGGGGTTGTTCAGGGGACCCAGTACTTC	CAWSVRQGVVQGTQYF
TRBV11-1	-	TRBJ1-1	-	TGTGCCAGCAGCTTAGATCGGCTGACGGAAGCTTTCTTT	CASSLDRLTEAFF
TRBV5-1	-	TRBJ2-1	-	TGCGCCAGCAGCTTGAGCGGCAGGGGAACGGGTGAGCAGTTCTTC	CASSLSGRGTGEQFF
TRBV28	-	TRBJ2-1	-	TGTGCCAGCAGTTTTGCCGCTGGGAATGAGCAGTTCTTC	CASSFAAGNEQFF
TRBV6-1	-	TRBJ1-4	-	TGTGCCAGCAGCCCCACCACGGGTGGGGAAAAACTGTTTTTT	CASSPTTGGEKLFF
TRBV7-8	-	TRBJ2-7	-	TGTGCCAGCAGCCTCCGGGGGTTCACAGACGAGCAGTACTTC	CASSLRGFTDEQYF
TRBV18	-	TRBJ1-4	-	TGTGCCAGCTCAGCCGGGTTTGGGTATGAAAAACTGTTTTTT	CASSAGFGYEKLFF
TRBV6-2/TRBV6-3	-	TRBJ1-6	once	TGTGCCAGCAGTTACTCGAGAGCAGGGACGTATAATTCACCCCTCCACTTT	CASSYSRAGTYNSPLHF
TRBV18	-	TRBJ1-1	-	TGTGCCAGCTCACCACCGCAGACTGAAGCTTTCTTT	CASSPPQTEAFF
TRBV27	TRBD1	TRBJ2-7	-	TGTGCCAGCAGTCATAACTACGACAGGGTAGACGAGCAGTACTTC	CASSHNYDRVDEQYF
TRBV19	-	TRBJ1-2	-	TGTGCCAGTAGGATCCAGGGGCGGCATGGCTACACCTTC	CASRIQGRHGYTF
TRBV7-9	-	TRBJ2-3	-	TGTGCCAGCAGCGCAGCTCTTGGGGGTACGCAGTATTTT	CASSAALGGTQYF
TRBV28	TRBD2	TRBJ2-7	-	TGTGCCAGCAGTTTCAGACTAGCGGTATTCTACGAGCAGTACTTC	CASSFRLAVFYEQYF
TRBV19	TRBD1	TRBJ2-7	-	TGTGCCAGTAGTATAGGTCGGGACAGCTACGAGCAGTACTTC	CASSIGRDSYEQYF
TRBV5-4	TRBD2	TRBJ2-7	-	TGTGCCAGCAGCCTGGGACTAGCAACAACCTACGAGCAGTACTTC	CASSLGLATTYEQYF
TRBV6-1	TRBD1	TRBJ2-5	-	TGTGCCAGCAGTGAGTCCGGACAGGGAGGCGAAGAGACCCAGTACTTC	CASSESGQGGEETQYF